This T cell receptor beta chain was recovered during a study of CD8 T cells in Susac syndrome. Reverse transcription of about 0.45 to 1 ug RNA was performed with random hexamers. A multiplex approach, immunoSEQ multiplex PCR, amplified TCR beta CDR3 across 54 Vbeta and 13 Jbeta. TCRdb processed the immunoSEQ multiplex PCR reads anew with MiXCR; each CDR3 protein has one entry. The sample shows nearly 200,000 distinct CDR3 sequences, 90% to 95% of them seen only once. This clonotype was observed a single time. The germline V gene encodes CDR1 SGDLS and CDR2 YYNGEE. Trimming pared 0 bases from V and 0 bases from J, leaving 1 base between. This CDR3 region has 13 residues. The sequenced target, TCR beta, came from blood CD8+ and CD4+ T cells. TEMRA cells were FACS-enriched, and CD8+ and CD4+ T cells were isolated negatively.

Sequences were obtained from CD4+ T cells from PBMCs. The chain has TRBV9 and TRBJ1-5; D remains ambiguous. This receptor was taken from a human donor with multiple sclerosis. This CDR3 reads CASSVGSNQPQHF. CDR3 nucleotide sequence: TGTGCCAGCAGCGTAGGTAGCAATCAGCCCCAGCATTTT.